This T cell receptor beta chain was captured in a study of human T cells and chemical hapten exposure. The J segment lost 6 bases and the V segment lost 1 base, leaving 7 bases of the junction unmatched. The CDR3 contains 15 residues. CDR1 and CDR2 (germline): SGHRS, YFSETQ. This clonotype has only a few counts. Time point defined: pre-sensitization, week 0. Treatment given: therapeutic diphenylcyclopropenone sensitization with weekly scalp DPC. MiXCR, applied by TCRdb to the RACE reads, yields one record per CDR3 protein. The top ten hold 5% to 5.5% of the sample, which has 60,000 to 70,000 distinct CDR3 sequences, approximately 10% seen once.

This clonotype was sampled from a woman in her forties or fifties with alopecia areata. Some clones in this sample may be carry-over from other donors' samples. The sample consisted of whole blood, taken in connection with sensitization to the hapten diphenylcyclopropenone (DPC). This chain joins TRBV5-1 and TRBJ2-1; TRBD2 agrees at 7 bases. The CDR3 DNA reads as TGCGCCAGCAGCTTGATGGGGGAGGGCCGCAATGAGCAGTTCTTC. It translates to CASSLMGEGRNEQFF.